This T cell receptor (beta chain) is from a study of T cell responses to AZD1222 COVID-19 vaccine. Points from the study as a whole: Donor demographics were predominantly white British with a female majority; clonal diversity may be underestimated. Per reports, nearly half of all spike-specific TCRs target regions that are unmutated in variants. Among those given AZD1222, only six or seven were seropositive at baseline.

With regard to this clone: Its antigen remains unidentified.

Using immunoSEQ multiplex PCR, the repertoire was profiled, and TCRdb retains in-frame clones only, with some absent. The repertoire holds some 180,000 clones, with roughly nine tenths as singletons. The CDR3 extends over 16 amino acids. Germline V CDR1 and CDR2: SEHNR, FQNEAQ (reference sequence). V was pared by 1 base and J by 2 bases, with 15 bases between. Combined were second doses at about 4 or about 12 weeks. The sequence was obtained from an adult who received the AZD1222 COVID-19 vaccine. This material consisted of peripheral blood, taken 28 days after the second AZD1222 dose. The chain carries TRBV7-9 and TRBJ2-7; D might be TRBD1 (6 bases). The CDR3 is CASSLVVGQLTYEQYF. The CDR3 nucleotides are TGTGCCAGCAGCTTAGTTGTAGGACAGCTTACCTACGAGCAGTACTTC.